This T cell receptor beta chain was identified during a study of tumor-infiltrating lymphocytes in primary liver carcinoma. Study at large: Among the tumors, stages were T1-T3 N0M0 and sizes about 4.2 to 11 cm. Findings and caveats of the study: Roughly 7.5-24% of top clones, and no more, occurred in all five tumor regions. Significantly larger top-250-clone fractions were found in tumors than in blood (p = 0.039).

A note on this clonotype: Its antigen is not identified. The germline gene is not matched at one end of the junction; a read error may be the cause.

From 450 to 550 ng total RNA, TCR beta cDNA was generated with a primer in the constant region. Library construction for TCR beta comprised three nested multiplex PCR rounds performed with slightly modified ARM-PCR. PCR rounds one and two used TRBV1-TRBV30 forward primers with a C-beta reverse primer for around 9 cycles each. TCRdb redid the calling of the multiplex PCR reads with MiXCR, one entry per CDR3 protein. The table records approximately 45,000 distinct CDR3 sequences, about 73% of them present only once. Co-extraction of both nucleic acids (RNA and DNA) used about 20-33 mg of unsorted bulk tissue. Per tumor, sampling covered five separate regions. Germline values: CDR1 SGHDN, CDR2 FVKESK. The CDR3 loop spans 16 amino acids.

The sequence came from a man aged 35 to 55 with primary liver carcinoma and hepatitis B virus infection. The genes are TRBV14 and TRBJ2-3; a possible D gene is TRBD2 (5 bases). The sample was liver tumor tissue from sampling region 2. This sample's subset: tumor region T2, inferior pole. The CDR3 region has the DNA TGTACCAGCAGCCAAGATTCAGGACTCAACACAGATGCGCAGTATTTT. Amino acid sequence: CTSSQDSGLNTDAQYF. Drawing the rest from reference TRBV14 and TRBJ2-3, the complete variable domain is EAGVTQFPSHSVIEKGQTVTLRCDPISGHDNLYWYRRVMGKEIKFLLHFVKESKQDESGMPNNRFLAERTGGTYSTLKVQPAELEDSGVYFCTSSQDSGLNTDAQYFGPGTRLTVL.